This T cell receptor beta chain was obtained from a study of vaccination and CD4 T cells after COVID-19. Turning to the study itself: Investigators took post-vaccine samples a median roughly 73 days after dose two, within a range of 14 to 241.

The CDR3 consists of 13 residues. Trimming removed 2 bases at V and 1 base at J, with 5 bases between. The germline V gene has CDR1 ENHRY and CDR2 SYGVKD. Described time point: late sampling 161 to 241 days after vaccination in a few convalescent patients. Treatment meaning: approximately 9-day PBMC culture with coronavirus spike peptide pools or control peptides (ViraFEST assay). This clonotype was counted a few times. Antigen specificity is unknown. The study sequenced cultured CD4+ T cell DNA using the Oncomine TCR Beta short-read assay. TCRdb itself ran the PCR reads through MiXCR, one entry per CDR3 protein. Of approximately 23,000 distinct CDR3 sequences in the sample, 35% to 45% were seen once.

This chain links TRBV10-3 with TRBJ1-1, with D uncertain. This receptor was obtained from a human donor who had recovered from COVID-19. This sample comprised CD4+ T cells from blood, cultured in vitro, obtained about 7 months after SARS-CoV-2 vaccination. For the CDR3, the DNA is TGTGCCATCAGTGAGCCCGAGAACACTGAAGCTTTCTTT. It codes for CAISEPENTEAFF.